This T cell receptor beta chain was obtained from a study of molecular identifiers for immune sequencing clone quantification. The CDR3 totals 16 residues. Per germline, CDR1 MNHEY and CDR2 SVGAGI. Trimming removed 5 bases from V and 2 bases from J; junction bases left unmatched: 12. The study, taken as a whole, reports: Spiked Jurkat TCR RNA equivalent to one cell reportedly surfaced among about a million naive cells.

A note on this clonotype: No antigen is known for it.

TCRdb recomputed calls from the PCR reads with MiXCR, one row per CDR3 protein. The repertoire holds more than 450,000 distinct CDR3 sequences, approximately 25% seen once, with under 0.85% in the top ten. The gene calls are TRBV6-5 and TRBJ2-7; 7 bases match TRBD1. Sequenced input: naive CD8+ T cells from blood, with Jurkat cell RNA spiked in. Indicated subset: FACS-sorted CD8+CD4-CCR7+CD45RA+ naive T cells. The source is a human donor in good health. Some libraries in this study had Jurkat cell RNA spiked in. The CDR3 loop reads CASSESPRTGTYEQYF. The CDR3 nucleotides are TGTGCCAGCAGTGAATCCCCACGGACAGGAACCTACGAGCAGTACTTC.